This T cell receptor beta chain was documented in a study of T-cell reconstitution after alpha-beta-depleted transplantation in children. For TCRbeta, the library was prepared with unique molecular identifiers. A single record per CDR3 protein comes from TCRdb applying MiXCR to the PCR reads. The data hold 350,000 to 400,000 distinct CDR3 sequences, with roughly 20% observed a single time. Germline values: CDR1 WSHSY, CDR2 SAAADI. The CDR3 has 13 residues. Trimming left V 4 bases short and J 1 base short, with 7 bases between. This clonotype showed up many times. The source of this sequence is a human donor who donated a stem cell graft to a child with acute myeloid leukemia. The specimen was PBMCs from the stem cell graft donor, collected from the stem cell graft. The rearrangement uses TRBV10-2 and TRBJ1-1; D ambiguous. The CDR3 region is CASSGQRNTEAFF. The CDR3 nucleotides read TGCGCCAGCAGTGGTCAGAGGAACACTGAAGCTTTCTTT.